This T cell receptor beta chain was sequenced for a study of cytotoxic CD8 clonotypes in ibrutinib-treated CLL. TCRdb keeps only in-frame clones here, not all; method: immunoSEQ multiplex PCR. The sample has some 200,000 clones, 60% to 80% seen once; the top ten hold more than 4.5%. The receptor's source is a human donor with chronic lymphocytic leukemia. The sample here was PBMCs, taken after 12 months of ibrutinib treatment.

CDR3: CASRDRDTGTDTQYF. CDR3 sequence (DNA): TGTGCCAGCAGGGACCGGGACACAGGCACAGATACGCAGTATTTT. V gene TRBV4-2 combines with J gene TRBJ2-3; maybe TRBD1 (6 bases). CDR1 and CDR2 (germline): LGHNA, YNFKEQ. The CDR3 is made up of 15 amino acids. V lost 6 bases and J 1 base, leaving 14 bases between the germline ends.